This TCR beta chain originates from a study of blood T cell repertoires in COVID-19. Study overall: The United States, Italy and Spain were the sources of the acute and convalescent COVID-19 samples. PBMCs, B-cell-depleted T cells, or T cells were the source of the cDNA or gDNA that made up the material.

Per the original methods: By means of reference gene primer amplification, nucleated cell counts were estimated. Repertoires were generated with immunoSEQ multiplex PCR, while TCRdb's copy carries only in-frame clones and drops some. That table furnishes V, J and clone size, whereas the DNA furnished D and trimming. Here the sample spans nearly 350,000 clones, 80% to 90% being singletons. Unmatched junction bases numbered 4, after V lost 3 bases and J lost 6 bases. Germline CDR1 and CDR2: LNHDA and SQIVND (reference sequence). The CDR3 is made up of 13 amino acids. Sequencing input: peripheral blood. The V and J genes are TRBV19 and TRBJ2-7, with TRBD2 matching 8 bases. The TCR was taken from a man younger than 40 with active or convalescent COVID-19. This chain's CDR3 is CASSIRGLGEQYF. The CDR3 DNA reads TGTGCCAGTAGTATCCGGGGACTAGGCGAGCAGTACTTC.